The T cell receptor (beta chain) described here comes from a study of blood T cell repertoires in COVID-19 (TCRdb year 2020). General notes on the study: Samples from collaborators originated in the United States, Italy and Spain and spanned both the acute and convalescent phases of COVID-19. The prospective study material was composed of cDNA or gDNA derived from T cells, B-cell-depleted T cells, or PBMCs. Deeply sampled blood TCRbeta repertoires from subjects exposed to, actively infected with, or recovered from COVID-19 were included in the dataset. The repertoires were released in a freely available public database intended as a resource for research on the immune response to SARS-CoV-2. Samples came from the ongoing ImmuneRACE study (first 160 participants) plus 1,254 subjects from 6 global collaborators. Sample metadata almost always included a de-identified subject ID, COVID-19 status, age in years and sex. Where available, HLA class I and class II types were obtained from metadata supplied by the sample provider rather than from assay-based typing. What the authors observed across the whole study: How much clinical and demographic metadata was included differed by source and by participant, and the metadata was provided uncurated.

Collaborating institutions collected whole blood in K2EDTA tubes following their own protocols. For TCRbeta analysis, collaborators shipped samples in one of three forms: frozen whole blood, isolated PBMCs, or DNA extracted from either of those sample types. For CDR1 and CDR2, the germline V gene lists SNHLY and FYNNEI. The cysteine opens and the phenylalanine closes a CDR3 of 17 amino acids. The retained sequence is limited to the CDR3, 51 bases, with the frame set at the first base. Germline trimming: 7 bases from V, 1 base from J; junction bases outside gene matches: 15. About this clone: Its antigen is unknown. No base quality values were provided; no much bigger clone lies one nucleotide off.

The immunoSEQ Assay, a bias-controlled multiplex PCR, was used to amplify TCRbeta CDR3 regions from genomic DNA. Turning to the authors' computational methods: Nucleated cell counts per sample were estimated from amplification of reference gene primers within the assay. Sequence reads were collapsed and filtered to measure the absolute abundance of every unique TCRbeta CDR3 rearrangement. For each sample, productive Simpson clonality was calculated as the square root of Simpson's diversity index across productive rearrangements. As stored in TCRdb, this immuneACCESS dataset retains in-frame rearrangements with V and J assigned. A fraction of the clones does not appear; measured against another copy, unresolved V genes explain less than half of the discrepancy, and the remainder lacks a known reason. V and J calls and clone size come straight from that table; D and trimming were deduced from the DNA. For this sample the table gives just over 650,000 clones, of which approximately 90% were detected only once. The ten largest clones take up roughly 0.25% of the sample.

The rearranged chain carries TRBV2 and TRBJ1-1; TRBD1 agrees with 7 junctional bases. The TCR was taken from a young woman with acute or convalescent COVID-19. Sequencing was done on a sample of peripheral blood. The DNA reads as follows: TGTGCCAGCAAAGAGTCATGGGACAGACTTCAGAACACTGAAGCTTTCTTT. It specifies CASKESWDRLQNTEAFF.